This T cell receptor (beta chain) was documented in a study of blood T cell repertoires in COVID-19. This CDR3 has 16 amino acids. Clones were read by immunoSEQ multiplex PCR, and TCRdb kept only the in-frame ones, dropping some. The sample records 97,000 or so clones, 82% being singletons. The sequence came from a man at least 80 years old with acute or convalescent COVID-19. The sequencing sample was made of peripheral blood. The chain employs TRBV21-1 and TRBJ2-2; the D call of TRBD2 is as the table states it, not checked on the DNA. TRBV21-1 is a pseudogene. CDR3: CASNLARGLGTGELFF. The CDR3 bases are TGTGCCAGCAACCTAGCGCGGGGGCTGGGGACCGGGGAGCTGTTTTTT.